Below, one T cell receptor beta chain is given with its context. Time point defined: pretreatment peripheral blood. V dropped 5 bases and J dropped 5 bases, with 8 bases sitting between them. Germline V gene sequence: CDR1 DFQATT, CDR2 SNEGSKA (reference sequence). The CDR3 runs to 11 residues. This sample is part of a study of PD-L1 blockade in urothelial cancer. Assay: immunoSEQ multiplex PCR; the TCRdb copy retains only in-frame clones and omits some. Among tens of thousands of clones, roughly 80% were seen once, and the ten largest hold 6.5% to 8.5%. V gene TRBV20-1 combines with J gene TRBJ2-3, with D hard to call. This specimen consisted of PBMCs, obtained around atezolizumab (anti-PD-L1) treatment. The TCR comes from a man aged 55 to 70 with urothelial cancer. As DNA, the CDR3 is TGCAGTGCTGATTCCGGAGATACGCAGTATTTT. It translates to CSADSGDTQYF.